The subject of this entry is one TCR beta chain. This clonotype was seen repeatedly, ten times or more. Its antigen is still unknown. No much larger clone exists at a distance of one base, and base qualities are not known. The TCR beta CDR3 regions were amplified from the RNA transcripts. For the first round of RT-PCR on the TCR CDR3, the HTBI primer set was used together with the Qiagen OneStep RT-PCR kit. Libraries were constructed in a second round of multiplex PCR, after which size selection and purification were carried out. Libraries were sequenced paired-end with 100 bp reads on an Illumina HiSeq2000. Turning to the authors' computational methods: SOAPnuke was used to process the raw data, with reads discarded if the reads contained adapters or uncalled bases, had a mean Phred below 15, or lacked an exact constant-primer or identifier match. COPE v1.2.5 was used to merge the high-quality paired reads, and each unique nucleotide sequence was defined as a clonotype. MiTCR v1.1 was used to align the clonotypes against IMGT TRBV, TRBD and TRBJ reference segments. Only V-J combinations with frequency above 0.0001, covering about 99% of repertoires, were analysed. A TCS score was defined as the ratio between F50 (clonal expansion) and ExV (chaos), using BLOSUM62-based TCRdist between CDR3 peptides within each V-J. Welch's t-statistics and random forest reduced fewer than 550 V-J features to 13, which were used in a naive Bayes classifier (R e1071). TCRdb ran its own pipeline on the public reads, namely fastp trimming at Q25 and MiXCR clone calling, and kept in-frame beta chains. Rows with a matching CDR3 protein are joined into one entry that keeps the most common DNA and genes. The V and J calls come from TCRdb's annotation, not from the publication. In all, the sample holds 100,000 to 130,000 distinct CDR3 sequences, and around a sixth of those were seen once. Around two fifths of the sample lies in the top ten.

This sample stems from a study of T cells in Graves' hyperthyroidism and ophthalmopathy (dated by TCRdb to between 2018 and 2020). Looking at the study overall: Peripheral blood samples were taken at initial diagnosis, before any treatment was given. To identify distinguishing TCR V-J signatures, a discovery cohort of some 100 patients was used, comprising under 45 with Graves' ophthalmopathy and under 60 with stable Graves' hyperthyroidism. An independent validation cohort of under 20 hyperthyroidism patients and roughly 16 patients who later progressed to ophthalmopathy tested prospective prediction of ophthalmopathy. The approximately 97 discovery patients were randomly divided into training and test sets at a 7:3 ratio. The study also compared thyroid tissue and blood T-cell repertoires from five or six Graves' hyperthyroidism patients. Once sampling was done, hyperthyroidism patients were given methimazole at a starting dose of 30 mg daily, whereas ophthalmopathy patients were given high-dose intravenous methylprednisolone. TCR Vbeta CDR3 sequencing of 130 to 150 peripheral blood samples (under 45 ophthalmopathy, under 80 hyperthyroidism and about 17 progressor patients) is reported in the paper. Here is what the overall study found, with its caveats: Blood samples also contained most of the expanded thyroid clonotypes (frequency above 0.001), which suggests that blood repertoires may reflect thyroid immune responses. A 13 V-J signature model separated ophthalmopathy from stable hyperthyroidism, with 87.88% sensitivity and 81% to 83% specificity in cross-validation and 80%/75% in testing. In validation, the model predicted progression to ophthalmopathy with around 71% sensitivity and approximately 72% specificity, a median of 6.5 months before onset. Sample size was not statistically predetermined, and investigators were not blinded to group allocation.

Stable Graves' hyperthyroidism was defined as no progression to ophthalmopathy during 18 months of follow-up. The hyperthyroidism patients were between 18 and 65 years old and newly diagnosed, with a disease duration of less than 2 months. Patients with uncontrolled infections, other autoimmune diseases, pregnancy or lactation were excluded. Diagnoses were established on the basis of clinical symptoms, serum thyroxine and TRAb, thyroid ultrasound, and orbital computed tomography. PBMCs were isolated from roughly 10 ml of fresh peripheral blood by Ficoll-Paque density gradient centrifugation. Total RNA was extracted using Trizol reagent, and RNA quality was assessed on an Agilent 2100 Bioanalyzer. This clonotype originated in a woman aged 50 to 60 with Graves' hyperthyroidism. The sample was blood.

The nucleotide sequence reads TGCAGCGTTTCGAATATGAACACTGAAGCTTTCTTT. This is translated as CSVSNMNTEAFF. Rearrangement joined TRBV29-1 to TRBJ1-1; too little of a D gene remains to name it. Trimming costs V 5 bases and J 0 bases, and their ends lie 7 bases apart. CDR1 and CDR2 are drawn from the germline V gene: SQVTM, ANQGSEA. The CDR3 spans 12 residues, from the cysteine through the phenylalanine. Only CDR3 DNA remains: 36 bases, in frame from the first base.